What follows are 2 T cell receptor beta chains derived from one specimen sequenced in a study of blood T cell repertoires in COVID-19. Sequencing used immunoSEQ multiplex PCR; TCRdb keeps in-frame clones, though not all of them. Of about 370,000 clones in the sample, around 87% were seen once. The sample was peripheral blood. These receptors came from a woman in her thirties with COVID-19, enrolled during active disease.

On this clone: A clone one base away is much larger, so this may be a read error. The V gene is TRBV5-4, the J gene TRBJ1-1, with a tentative D call TRBD1 (6 bases). Trimming stripped 3 bases from V and 3 bases from J, with 6 bases between. The CDR3 has 12 amino acids. Germline V CDR1 and CDR2: SGHNT, YYREEE (reference sequence). In DNA form, the CDR3 reads TGTGCCAGCAGCTCAGGGGACACTGAAGCTTTCTTT. This sequence encodes CASSSGDTEAFF.

The V call is TRBV7-9, the J call TRBJ1-5, with TRBD1 matching 12 bases. Germline CDR1 and CDR2: SEHNR and FQNEAQ (reference sequence). Losses at the gene ends were 4 bases for V and 6 bases for J; bases not matched to a gene: 7. This CDR3 contains 16 residues. The CDR3 region is CASSSPGQGAGQPQHF. The CDR3 coding sequence is TGTGCCAGCAGCTCACCGGGACAGGGGGCTGGTCAGCCCCAGCATTTT. The variable domain in full, completed from reference TRBV7-9 and TRBJ1-5, reads DTGVSQNPRHKITKRGQNVTFRCDPISEHNRLYWYRQTLGQGPEFLTYFQNEAQLEKSRLLSDRFSAERPKGSFSTLEIQRTEQGDSAMYLCASSSPGQGAGQPQHFGDGTRLSIL.